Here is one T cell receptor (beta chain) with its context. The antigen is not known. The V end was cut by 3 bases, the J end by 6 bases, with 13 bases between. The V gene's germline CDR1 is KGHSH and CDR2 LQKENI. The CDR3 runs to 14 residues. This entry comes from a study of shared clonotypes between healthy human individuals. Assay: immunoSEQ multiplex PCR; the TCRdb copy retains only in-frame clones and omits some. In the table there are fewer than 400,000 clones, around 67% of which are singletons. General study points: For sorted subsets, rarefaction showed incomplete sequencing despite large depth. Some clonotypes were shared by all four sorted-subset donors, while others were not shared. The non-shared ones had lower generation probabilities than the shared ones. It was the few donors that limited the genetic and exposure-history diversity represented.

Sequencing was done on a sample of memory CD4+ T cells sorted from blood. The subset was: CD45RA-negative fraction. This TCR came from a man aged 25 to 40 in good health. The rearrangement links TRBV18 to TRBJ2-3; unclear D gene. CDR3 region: CASSPAVGFDTQYF. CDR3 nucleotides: TGTGCCAGCTCACCGGCGGTGGGGTTTGATACGCAGTATTTT.